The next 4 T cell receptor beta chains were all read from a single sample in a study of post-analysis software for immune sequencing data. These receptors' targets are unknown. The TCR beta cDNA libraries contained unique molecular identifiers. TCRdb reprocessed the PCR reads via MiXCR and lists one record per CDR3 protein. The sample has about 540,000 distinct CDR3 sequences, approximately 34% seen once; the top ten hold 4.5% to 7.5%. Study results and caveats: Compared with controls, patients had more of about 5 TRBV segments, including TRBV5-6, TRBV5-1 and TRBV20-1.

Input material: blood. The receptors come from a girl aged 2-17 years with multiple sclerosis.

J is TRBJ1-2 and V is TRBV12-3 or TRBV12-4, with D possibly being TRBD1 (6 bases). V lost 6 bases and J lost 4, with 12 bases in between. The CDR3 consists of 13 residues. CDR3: CASSPDRTYGYTF. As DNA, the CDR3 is TGTGCCAGCAGCCCAGACAGGACCTATGGCTACACCTTC.

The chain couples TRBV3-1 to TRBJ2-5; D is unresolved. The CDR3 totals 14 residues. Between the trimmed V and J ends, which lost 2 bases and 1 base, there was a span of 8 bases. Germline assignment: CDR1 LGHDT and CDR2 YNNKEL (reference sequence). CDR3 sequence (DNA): TGTGCCAGCAGCCAATCCGGCCTCCAAGAGACCCAGTACTTC. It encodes CASSQSGLQETQYF.

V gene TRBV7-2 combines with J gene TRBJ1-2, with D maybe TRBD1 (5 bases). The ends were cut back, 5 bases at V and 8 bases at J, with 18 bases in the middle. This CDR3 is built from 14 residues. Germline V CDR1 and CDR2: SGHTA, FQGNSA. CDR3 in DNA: TGTGCCAGCAGCCAAGGGACCGAAGGCCGGGGCTACACCTTC. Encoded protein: CASSQGTEGRGYTF.

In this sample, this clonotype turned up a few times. The CDR3 DNA reads TGCAGTGCTAGCGCCTGGGGACAGGTTAACTACGAGCAGTACTTC. Protein sequence: CSASAWGQVNYEQYF. This sequence joins TRBV20-1 and TRBJ2-7, with 8 bases lining up with TRBD1. CDR1 and CDR2 from the germline V gene are DFQATT and SNEGSKA (reference sequence). Trimming at V came to 3 bases and at J to 3 bases, leaving 10 bases not matched to a gene. The CDR3 length is 15 residues.